This passage covers 17 T cell receptor beta chains from one sample sequenced in a study of T cell responses to AZD1222 COVID-19 vaccine. Sequencing used immunoSEQ multiplex PCR; TCRdb keeps in-frame clones, though not all of them. The sample yields 95,000 to 110,000 clones, roughly 93% seen once. Specimen: peripheral blood, collected on day 0 of AZD1222 vaccination. The receptors were sampled from an adult in good health.

The chain links TRBV29-1 to TRBJ2-7, with D possibly being TRBD2 (5 bases). Germline V gene lookup returns CDR1 SQVTM and CDR2 ANQGSEA. The V gene lost 4 bases and the J gene lost 5 bases, with 15 bases spanning the gap. The CDR3 extends over 13 amino acids. CDR3 loop: CSVVGGSPDEQYF. The DNA for the CDR3 is TGCAGCGTTGTTGGTGGGAGCCCCGACGAGCAGTACTTC.

This clone has only one observation. The gene calls are TRBV4-1 and TRBJ2-6; 7 nucleotides agree with TRBD1. The germline V gene has CDR1 MGHRA and CDR2 YSYEKL. This CDR3 has 19 residues. With 6 bases clipped from V and 0 bases from J, the junction kept 14 bases outside the gene matches. The DNA for the CDR3 is TGCGCCAGCAGTCAGCCCCGGGACAGAATTTACTCTGGGGCCAACGTCCTGACTTTC. It is translated as CASSQPRDRIYSGANVLTF.

The rearrangement links TRBV5-1 to TRBJ2-1; 8 positions agree with TRBD1. The length of the CDR3 is 15 residues. Germline V lookup: CDR1 SGHRS, CDR2 YFSETQ. V was clipped by 1 base and J by 8 bases; unmatched bases: 8. CDR3 DNA: TGCGCCAGCAGCTTGCCTCAGGGGGCCAGGGATGAGCAGTTCTTC. Its translation is CASSLPQGARDEQFF.

This rearrangement joins TRBV24-1 to TRBJ2-3, with D possibly being TRBD2 (6 bases). Germline loops: CDR1 KGHDR, CDR2 SFDVKD. The length of the CDR3 is 19 residues. Trimming removed 1 base from V and 0 bases from J, with 19 bases in between. In DNA, the CDR3 is TGTGCCACCAGTGATTTTTCCAGCGGAGGGGAATCTAGCACAGATACGCAGTATTTT. Encoded protein: CATSDFSSGGESSTDTQYF.

The CDR3 loop is CSASLGRNQPQHF. The CDR3 region has the DNA TGCAGTGCTAGTCTGGGACGAAATCAGCCCCAGCATTTT. The rearrangement links TRBV20-1 to TRBJ1-5; D might be TRBD1 (5 bases). The V end was cut by 3 bases, the J end by 4 bases, with 10 bases between. The germline V gene has CDR1 DFQATT and CDR2 SNEGSKA (reference sequence). The CDR3 has 13 residues.

The chain couples TRBV18 to TRBJ2-2; 7 bases agree with TRBD2. Germline V CDR1 and CDR2: KGHSH, LQKENI. This CDR3 has 14 amino acids. V shed 8 bases and J 4 bases; nucleotides not matched to a gene: 7. The CDR3 region is CASAGETVTGELFF. The DNA for the CDR3 is TGTGCCAGCGCGGGAGAGACAGTCACCGGGGAGCTGTTTTTT. Based on the CDR3 plus reference TRBV18 and TRBJ2-2, the full variable domain is NAGVMQNPRHLVRRRGQEARLRCSPMKGHSHVYWYRQLPEEGLKFMVYLQKENIIDESGMPKERFSAEFPKEGPSILRIQQVVRGDSAAYFCASAGETVTGELFFGEGSRLTVL.

This clone is a singleton in its sample. The chain recombines TRBV18 with TRBJ2-7; weak D call: TRBD1 (5 bases). Germline CDR1 reads KGHSH; CDR2 reads LQKENI. V was shortened by 3 bases and J by 3 bases, with 9 bases between the two germline ends. The CDR3 is 13 amino acids. CDR3 DNA: TGTGCCAGCTCACCCCCCGACAGCTACGAGCAGTACTTC. This codes for CASSPPDSYEQYF. Drawing the rest from reference TRBV18 and TRBJ2-7, the complete variable domain is NAGVMQNPRHLVRRRGQEARLRCSPMKGHSHVYWYRQLPEEGLKFMVYLQKENIIDESGMPKERFSAEFPKEGPSILRIQQVVRGDSAAYFCASSPPDSYEQYFGPGTRLTVT.

This sequence joins TRBV4-1 and TRBJ2-1; 9 bases align to TRBD2. The CDR3 spans 15 residues. Germline V gene data show CDR1 as MGHRA and CDR2 as YSYEKL. The V gene end was trimmed by 6 bases and the J gene end by 6 bases; junction bases not matched to a gene: 9. CDR3: CASRPTGLATNEQFF. DNA of the CDR3: TGCGCCAGCAGACCCACGGGACTAGCTACCAATGAGCAGTTCTTC.

The chain carries TRBV14 and TRBJ2-1; no reliable D call. Trimming removed 1 base at V and 6 bases at J, with 7 bases between. This CDR3 has 13 amino acids. Germline-derived CDR1 and CDR2 are SGHDN and FVKESK. The CDR3, as DNA: TGTGCCAGCAGCCAAGTCCCCTTCAATGAGCAGTTCTTC. Amino acid sequence: CASSQVPFNEQFF.

This CDR3 is CSAGDRVYGYTF. In nucleotides, the CDR3 is TGCAGTGCTGGTGACAGGGTCTATGGCTACACCTTC. V usage is TRBV20-1 and J usage is TRBJ1-2, with TRBD1 matching over 7 bases. The CDR3 is 12 residues long. Looked up from germline, CDR1 is DFQATT and CDR2 is SNEGSKA (reference sequence). The junction had 4 bases not matched to a gene; V was cut back by 5 bases and J by 4 bases.

The chain links TRBV29-1 to TRBJ1-4, with D perhaps TRBD1 (5 bases). This CDR3 region has 14 residues. Germline CDR1 reads SQVTM; CDR2 reads ANQGSEA. Trimming removed 0 bases at V and 6 bases at J, with 11 bases between. CDR3 in amino acids: CSVEDREKDEKLFF. The CDR3 DNA sequence: TGCAGCGTTGAAGACAGGGAAAAGGATGAAAAACTGTTTTTT.

This clone was observed a single time. The chain uses TRBV14 and TRBJ2-5; D remains unclear. There are 15 residues in the CDR3. The germline V gene has CDR1 SGHDN and CDR2 FVKESK. The V and J ends lost 2 bases and 1 base respectively, with 11 bases between them. CDR3 sequence reads: CASSQRLNTQETQYF. The CDR3 nucleotides are TGTGCCAGCAGCCAACGACTGAACACCCAAGAGACCCAGTACTTC.

V usage is TRBV27 and J usage is TRBJ2-6; D is undetermined. The CDR3 spans 16 residues. Between the trimmed V and J ends, which lost 6 bases and 4 bases, there was a span of 16 bases. Germline CDR1 reads MNHEY; CDR2 reads SMNVEV (reference sequence). CDR3 protein: CASSYSVPAGANVLTF. The DNA of the CDR3 is TGTGCCAGCAGCTACTCCGTCCCCGCAGGGGCCAACGTCCTGACTTTC.

This chain joins TRBV24-1 and TRBJ2-3; the D call may be TRBD1 or TRBD2 (5 bases each). The CDR3 is 14 amino acids. V was cut by 6 bases and J by 0 bases, with 9 bases left in between. Germline lookup yields CDR1 KGHDR and CDR2 SFDVKD. The CDR3 nucleotides read TGTGCCACCAGTTCCCGGGACAGCACAGATACGCAGTATTTT. Translating gives CATSSRDSTDTQYF.

V and J are TRBV24-1 and TRBJ2-1; a possible D gene is TRBD2 (6 bases). V lost 3 bases, J lost 5 bases, and 19 bases lay in between. CDR1 is KGHDR, CDR2 SFDVKD, per germline. This CDR3 contains 17 residues. CDR3 sequence: CATSDQYGGDPHNEQFF. The CDR3 region has the DNA TGTGCCACCAGTGATCAATACGGGGGAGATCCCCACAATGAGCAGTTCTTC.

The gene calls are TRBV2 and TRBJ1-5, with D unresolved. The CDR3 is 15 amino acids. Trimming left V 5 bases short and J 4 bases short, with 15 bases between. The germline V gene has CDR1 SNHLY and CDR2 FYNNEI. This CDR3 is CASSSSRISNQPQHF. CDR3 bases: TGTGCCAGCAGTTCTAGTCGGATCTCGAATCAGCCCCAGCATTTT.

J is TRBJ2-2 and V is TRBV6-2 or TRBV6-3; TRBD1 matches at 7 bases. Germline CDR1 MNHEY, CDR2 SVGEGT. The J segment lost 7 bases and the V segment lost 5 bases, leaving 4 bases of the junction unmatched. This CDR3 has 13 amino acids. The CDR3 nucleotides are TGTGCCAGCAGTCCGGCAGGGGGCGGGGAGCTGTTTTTT. Protein product: CASSPAGGGELFF.